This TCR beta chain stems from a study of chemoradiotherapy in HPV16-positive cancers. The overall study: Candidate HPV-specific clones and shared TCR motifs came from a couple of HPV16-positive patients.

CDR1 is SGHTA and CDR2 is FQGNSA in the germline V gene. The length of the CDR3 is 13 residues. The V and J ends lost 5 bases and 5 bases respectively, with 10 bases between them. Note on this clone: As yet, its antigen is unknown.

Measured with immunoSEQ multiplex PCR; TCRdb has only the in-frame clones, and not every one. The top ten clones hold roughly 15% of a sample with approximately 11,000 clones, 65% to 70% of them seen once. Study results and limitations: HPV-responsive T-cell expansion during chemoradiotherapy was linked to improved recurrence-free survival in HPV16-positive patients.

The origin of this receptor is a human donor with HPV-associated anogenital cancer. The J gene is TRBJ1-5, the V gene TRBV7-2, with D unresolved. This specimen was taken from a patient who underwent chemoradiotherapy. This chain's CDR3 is CASSLDNDQPQHF. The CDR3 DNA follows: TGTGCCAGCAGCCTAGACAACGATCAGCCCCAGCATTTT.